The rows below give T cell receptor beta chains drawn from one sample of a study of blood T cells in healthy people across ages. TCRdb re-called the 5' RACE reads with MiXCR, one entry per CDR3 protein. The sample lists 1,500,000 or so distinct CDR3 sequences, approximately 43% seen once, with approximately 4% in the top ten. What was sequenced was blood. The receptors originated from a woman under 30 in good health. Both conserved end residues are part of each CDR3. The D gene is left open where the match is weak. Only part of the rows carry a size: once, few, many, or a class if the clone is expanded.

>TRBJ2-7|TRBV12-3/TRBV12-4|.|TRBD2
TGTGCCAGCAGTCCTAGTGCGGGGGTCTACGAGCAGTACTTC
CASSPSAGVYEQYF
>TRBJ1-2|TRBV12-3/TRBV12-4|many|TRBD1
TGTGCCAGCAGTTTGGAGGGGGCGCGGGGCTACACCTTC
CASSLEGARGYTF
>TRBJ2-1|TRBV6-2/TRBV6-3|.|.
TGTGCCAGCAGTTACTTATGGGGGGAGCTCGATGAGCAGTTCTTC
CASSYLWGELDEQFF
>TRBJ2-7|TRBV20-1|.|.
TGCAGTGCTAGAGATTGGGGACCTCAACTGGACGAGCAGTACTTC
CSARDWGPQLDEQYF
>TRBJ2-5|TRBV12-3/TRBV12-4|.|TRBD2
TGTGCCAGCAGTAAACTAGCGGAAGAGACCCAGTACTTC
CASSKLAEETQYF
>TRBJ2-3|TRBV3-1|few|TRBD1
TGTGCCAGCAGCCAAGACCCTTGGACAGGGGACACCACAGATACGCAGTATTTT
CASSQDPWTGDTTDTQYF
>TRBJ2-3|TRBV9|.|TRBD2
TGTGCCAGCAGCGTAGGTAGCGGGGTTAGCACAGATACGCAGTATTTT
CASSVGSGVSTDTQYF
>TRBJ1-1|TRBV5-5|.|.
TGTGCCAGCAGCGTAGTAGTAACTGAAGCTTTCTTT
CASSVVVTEAFF
>TRBJ2-7|TRBV4-3|many|.
TGCGCCAGCAGCCAAGTTTTCGGCGCTAGCAGCTACGAGCAGTACTTC
CASSQVFGASSYEQYF
>TRBJ2-7|TRBV4-3|.|TRBD2
TGCGCCAGCAGCCAGAATAGCGGGGGGGCCTACGAGCAGTACTTC
CASSQNSGGAYEQYF
>TRBJ1-5|TRBV12-5|.|.
TGTGCTAGTGGTTTAAACACCGTGAGGAGTCAGCCCCAGCATTTT
CASGLNTVRSQPQHF
>TRBJ2-1|TRBV12-3/TRBV12-4|.|TRBD2
TGTGCCAGCAGTTTAAACCGGGGGGTCCACAATGAGCAGTTCTTC
CASSLNRGVHNEQFF
>TRBJ2-7|TRBV28|few|TRBD2
TGTGCCAGCACCCACAGGACTAGCGGGAGTATCGAGCAGTACTTC
CASTHRTSGSIEQYF
>TRBJ1-2|TRBV29-1|few|.
TGCAGCGCACTACTCGTTGGGGCGGGGGGCTACACCTTC
CSALLVGAGGYTF
>TRBJ2-7|TRBV7-4|.|.
TGTGCCAGCAGCCCCCTCAGGGGGGTCTCCTACGAGCAGTACTTC
CASSPLRGVSYEQYF
>TRBJ2-5|TRBV18|many|.
TGTGCCAGCTCACCTCAGACGGCAACAAGCCAAGAGACCCAGTACTTC
CASSPQTATSQETQYF
>TRBJ1-1|TRBV12-5|.|.
TGCGCTAGTGGTTTGTCCCGTTTAGAAGCTTTCTTT
CASGLSRLEAFF
>TRBJ1-5|TRBV7-2|few|.
TGTGCCAGCAGCTTAGTAGGGCAGAATCAGCCCCAGCATTTT
CASSLVGQNQPQHF
>TRBJ2-1|TRBV5-1|.|.
TGCGCCAGCAGCTTGGTTCCACACGAGCAGTTCTTT
CASSLVPHEQFF
>TRBJ2-3|TRBV10-3|.|TRBD2
TGTGCCATCAGTGAGGCGAGAGTGGGGGGGAGCACAGATACGCAGTATTTT
CAISEARVGGSTDTQYF
>TRBJ2-3|TRBV7-2|few|TRBD1
TGTGCCAGCAGCTTGGTGACAGGGTCGGTAAATACGCAGTATTTT
CASSLVTGSVNTQYF
>TRBJ1-2|TRBV5-1|.|.
TGCGCCAGCAGCTTCACAGGGAGCGGCTACACCTTC
CASSFTGSGYTF
>TRBJ2-1|TRBV7-9|.|TRBD2
TGTGCCAGCAGCCCGAGCGGGAGCCCCTACAATGAGCAGTTCTTC
CASSPSGSPYNEQFF
>TRBJ2-3|TRBV11-2|.|.
TGTGCCAGCAGCTTAGGCGCGGTGAACACAGATACGCAGTATTTT
CASSLGAVNTDTQYF
>TRBJ2-1|TRBV11-2|many|.
TGTGCCAGCAGCTTAGTATCCGGGAGATCCTACAATGAGCAGTTCTTC
CASSLVSGRSYNEQFF
>TRBJ2-2|TRBV29-1|few|.
TGCAGCGTTCGAGACACCGGGGAGCTGTTTTTT
CSVRDTGELFF
>TRBJ2-3|TRBV25-1|.|TRBD2
TGTGCCAGCAGTGTCACTAGCGGGGGGACTTATACGCAGTATTTT
CASSVTSGGTYTQYF
>TRBJ2-5|TRBV7-9|.|TRBD2
TGTGCCAGCAGCCCGGCGGGCGGGGGGGCCTCCCAAGAGACCCAGTACTTC
CASSPAGGGASQETQYF
>TRBJ2-1|TRBV7-9|few|.
TGTGCCAGCAACTTCCCTGAGCAGTTCTTC
CASNFPEQFF
>TRBJ2-1|TRBV20-1|.|.
TGCAGTGCTAGAGCCCCTCGGAATCGTTCAGCAACGTACAATGAGCAGTTCTTC
CSARAPRNRSATYNEQFF
>TRBJ2-7|TRBV9|.|.
TGTGCCAGCAGCGTATCCCCCACTAGATTCGACGAGCAGTACTTC
CASSVSPTRFDEQYF
>TRBJ1-2|TRBV2|.|.
TGTGCCAGCAGTGCCGGAAGGGGCTATGGCTACACCTTC
CASSAGRGYGYTF
>TRBJ1-1|TRBV5-1|.|.
TGCGCCAGCAGCTTGGAGCAGGGGTGGAATACTGAAGCTTTCTTT
CASSLEQGWNTEAFF
>TRBJ2-7|TRBV6-8|few|.
TGTGCCAGCAGTTATGTTCGCTACGAGCAGTACTTC
CASSYVRYEQYF
>TRBJ2-7|TRBV6-5|once|.
TGTGCCAGCGGAAAGGGACGGATCTACGAGCAGTACTTC
CASGKGRIYEQYF